This TCR beta chain was captured in a study of blood T cells in healthy people across ages (dated by TCRdb to the mid-2010s). About the investigation overall: In model experiments, template switching captured about one uniquely barcoded TCR beta cDNA molecule for every two T cells. Using deep sequencing normalized with unique cDNA molecular identifiers, the study measured how TCR beta repertoire diversity changes with age. Four age groups were formed from the donors: young (average approximately 15 years), middle-aged (approximately 39), aged (62) and long-lived (approximately 80). The study analyzed two additional independent replicas of 1 million unique cDNA reads from the same blood draw for two donors, one aged 18 to 30 and one aged 80 or older. Donors of different ages were randomly distributed across sequencing lanes to avoid experimental bias. General findings and caveats noted by the study authors: Estimates of total diversity from one million sequenced T cells were regarded as lower bounds and underestimates. Compared with the aged group, the long-lived group had more naive CD4+ T cells, fewer expanded clones and increased TCR diversity, suggesting age selection. Donor CMV infection status was unknown, potentially confounding age-related changes in expanded clonotypes. Conclusive comparison of naive and antigen-experienced compartments was prevented by the profiling of bulk unsorted PBMCs. As age increased, observed TCR beta diversity per million T cells dropped in a roughly linear way, and a significant reduction was already evident by age 40. The percentage of naive T cells measured by flow cytometry correlated strongly with observed TCR beta diversity.

From the cysteine up to the phenylalanine, the CDR3 has a length of 15 residues. Of the read, only the CDR3 DNA is kept; its 45 bases are in frame from base 1. CDR1 is given as DFQATT and CDR2 as SNEGSKA, both from the germline V gene (reference sequence). The receptor library was made with 5' RACE. Instrument used: Illumina HiSeq 2500. A second PCR of roughly 7 to 12 cycles was run with a J-beta primer mix and a sample-barcoded 5' primer. A unique molecular identifier was introduced onto each TCR beta cDNA molecule by a template-switch 5' adaptor carrying 12 random nucleotides. At least 3 million CDR3-containing paired-end reads were obtained from each sample. First-strand cDNA synthesis was performed from all RNA using the Mint cDNA synthesis kit, with priming by a TRBC-specific oligonucleotide. Following uracil-DNA glycosylase treatment, all cDNA underwent a first 18-cycle PCR with the universal primers M1SS and BC2_uni_R. The original methods were these. Each sample was normalized by randomly selecting 1 million high-quality reads, each carrying a distinct molecular identifier. Reads with shared molecular identifiers were discarded instead of being binned into consensus sequences. MiTCR, with a Q25 quality threshold and the strictest error-elimination algorithm, was used for CDR3 identification, clonotype clustering and error correction. A nonparametric unseen species model with Euler transformation was used to estimate lower-bound total TCR beta diversity. Clones were called with MiXCR by TCRdb after fastp trimmed the public reads at Q25, and only in-frame beta chains were retained. Under each unique CDR3 protein, matching rows form one entry showing the most common genes and DNA. These V and J calls derive from TCRdb rather than the authors' analysis. The sample profile shows fewer than 900,000 distinct CDR3 sequences; roughly 41% of them were found once. Jointly, the top ten make up 20% of the sample.

The donors were a few dozen Caucasian individuals from Russia, aged roughly 6 to 90 years, who were systemically healthy. Each donor gave approximately 10 milliliters of peripheral blood, collected into EDTA-treated Vacutainer tubes. Ficoll-Paque density-gradient centrifugation was used to isolate PBMCs, with at least 6 million per sample. Total RNA was extracted from PBMCs with Trizol reagent, with at least 5.5 micrograms obtained per sample. For every donor, an aliquot of PBMCs went through flow cytometry to measure the percentages of naive CD45RAhigh/CD27high T cells. About this clonotype: No cognate antigen has been identified for it. Base qualities are missing; no much larger clone stands one base away.

This sequence was found in a woman aged 60-75 years in good health. The sequencing input was blood. Recombination linked TRBV20-1 to TRBJ2-4, and TRBD2 matches 11 of the central bases. Matching the DNA end better, TRBJ2-7 makes the J call doubtful. CDR3 protein: CSAYHSGRADYEQYF. The nucleotide sequence is TGCAGTGCTTACCATAGCGGGAGGGCCGACTACGAGCAGTACTTC.